A single sample gave rise to the 19 T cell receptor beta chains below, sequenced in a study of blood T cell repertoires in COVID-19. The data were produced by immunoSEQ multiplex PCR, yet TCRdb's version contains in-frame clones alone and is incomplete. The sample records about 150,000 clones, around 85% being singletons. The sample comprised peripheral blood. The receptors shown here come from a woman in her sixties or seventies with acute or convalescent COVID-19.

This clone was seen once. CDR3 residues: CASTTGQGASGTGELFF. The CDR3 DNA reads TGCGCCAGCACTACCGGACAGGGGGCTTCGGGGACCGGGGAGCTGTTTTTT. The chain links TRBV5-1 to TRBJ2-2; 11 positions agree with TRBD1. The CDR3 length is 17 residues. The J segment lost 5 bases and the V segment lost 6 bases, leaving 12 bases of the junction unmatched. Germline lookup yields CDR1 SGHRS and CDR2 YFSETQ.

The count of this clone is one. V gene TRBV6-2 or TRBV6-3 combines with J gene TRBJ1-3; perhaps TRBD1 as D (5 bases). The V end was cut by 5 bases, the J end by 0 bases, with 14 bases between. The CDR3 consists of 16 residues. Germline V gives CDR1 MNHEY, CDR2 SVGEGT. CDR3 sequence reads: CASSRPGTYSGNTIYF. As DNA, the CDR3 is TGTGCCAGCAGTCGTCCCGGGACTTACTCTGGAAACACCATATATTTT.

Notes on this clone: One end of the junction is discordant with germline, which a read error may explain. The CDR3 loop reads CASSPQTGNPETEAFF. DNA of the CDR3: TGTGCCAGCTCGCCACAGACCGGAAACCCGGAGACTGAAGCTTTCTTT. J is TRBJ1-1 and V is TRBV18; no clear D gene. Germline CDR1 and CDR2: KGHSH and LQKENI. This CDR3 region has 16 residues.

CDR3 region: CASTGTSGGADTQYF. The CDR3 nucleotides read TGTGCCAGCACCGGGACTAGCGGGGGTGCAGATACGCAGTATTTT. The chain employs TRBV2 and TRBJ2-3, with 14 positions matching TRBD2. CDR1 SNHLY and CDR2 FYNNEI come from the germline V gene. The CDR3 length is 15 residues. V dropped 7 bases and J dropped 4; count of bases not matched to a gene: 4.

The chain links TRBV10-1 to TRBJ1-4, with 9 bases identical to TRBD1. The junction had 3 bases not matched to a gene; V was cut back by 5 bases and J by 5 bases. The CDR3 is 14 residues long. In germline, CDR1 is WNHNN, CDR2 SYGVQD (reference sequence). DNA for the CDR3: TGCGCCAGCAGTCCGGGACAGGGAAATGAAAAACTGTTTTTT. The encoded protein is CASSPGQGNEKLFF.

This chain connects TRBV19 to TRBJ1-2; a possible D gene is TRBD1 (6 bases). V shed 5 bases and J shed 3 bases, with 16 bases lying between them. The CDR3 loop spans 15 amino acids. Germline lookup yields CDR1 LNHDA and CDR2 SQIVND (reference sequence). The CDR3 is CASSGNRAAHYGYTF. The CDR3 DNA reads TGTGCCAGTAGTGGGAACAGGGCGGCCCACTATGGCTACACCTTC. The full variable domain, in which reference TRBV19 and TRBJ1-2 provide the parts outside the CDR3, is DGGITQSPKYLFRKEGQNVTLSCEQNLNHDAMYWYRQDPGQGLRLIYYSQIVNDFQKGDIAEGYSVSREKKESFPLTVTSAQKNPTAFYLCASSGNRAAHYGYTFGSGTRLTVV.

The chain combines TRBV5-5 with TRBJ1-6; 9 nucleotides align to TRBD1. The CDR3 is 17 residues long. V was clipped by 2 bases and J by 6 bases; unmatched bases: 9. CDR1 and CDR2 (germline): SGHKS, YYEKEE (reference sequence). This CDR3 reads CASSFLQGAVSNSPLHF. The CDR3 nucleotides read TGTGCCAGCAGCTTCTTACAGGGGGCAGTGAGTAATTCACCCCTCCACTTT.

The chain carries TRBV7-6 and TRBJ2-2; 10 nucleotides agree with TRBD2. This CDR3 comprises 16 residues. The germline gives CDR1 SGHVS, CDR2 FNYEAQ. V shed 5 bases and J 2 bases; nucleotides not matched to a gene: 5. Here the CDR3 DNA reads TGTGCCAGCAGCCCCCAGCGGGGGGGAAACACCGGGGAGCTGTTTTTT. Protein product: CASSPQRGGNTGELFF.

The chain is built from TRBV10-2 and TRBJ1-6; maybe TRBD1 (5 bases). The germline CDR1 and CDR2 sequences are WSHSY and SAAADI. The V end lost 3 bases, the J end lost 10 bases, and 13 bases lay between the germline ends. The CDR3 totals 14 residues. The CDR3 DNA reads TGCGCCAGCAGTGATACAGGTTTAGGCTCACCCCTCCACTTT. It is translated as CASSDTGLGSPLHF.

V usage is TRBV20-1 and J usage is TRBJ1-2; tentative D call: TRBD1 (5 bases). V lost 3 bases, J lost 2 bases, and 19 bases lay in between. CDR3 length equals 16 residues. Germline values: CDR1 DFQATT, CDR2 SNEGSKA (reference sequence). The CDR3 region is CSASPLAGRDNYGYTF. The CDR3 DNA sequence: TGCAGTGCTAGTCCGCTGGCAGGGAGGGACAACTATGGCTACACCTTC.

The chain uses TRBV7-3 and TRBJ1-6, with D possibly matching TRBD1 (6 bases). Trimming cost V 5 bases and J 8 bases, with 10 bases left between them. Germline-derived CDR1 and CDR2 are SGHTA and FQGTGA. The CDR3 is made up of 13 amino acids. CDR3 bases: TGTGCCAGCAGCAGCCGACAGGATTCACCCCTCCACTTT. It yields the protein CASSSRQDSPLHF.

The gene calls are TRBV18 and TRBJ1-1; D possibly corresponds to TRBD1 (6 bases). CDR1 and CDR2 from the germline V gene are KGHSH and LQKENI. Trimming removed 6 bases at V and 6 bases at J, with 14 bases between. There are 13 residues in the CDR3. The CDR3 nucleotides read TGTGCCAGCTCCTGGACAGATTTTGCTGAAGCTTTCTTT. It yields the protein CASSWTDFAEAFF.

The V gene is TRBV11-2, the J gene TRBJ1-2, with D possibly being TRBD1 (5 bases). The germline V and J ends were trimmed by 6 bases and 8 bases, with 13 bases remaining between them. This CDR3 comprises 12 residues. The germline gives CDR1 SGHAT, CDR2 FQNNGV. In DNA form, the CDR3 reads TGTGCCAGCAGGGCAGGGCAGTGGGGCTACACCTTC. As protein: CASRAGQWGYTF.

This rearrangement joins TRBV15 to TRBJ1-2; D gene unclear. Germline CDR1 LNHNV, CDR2 YYDKDF (reference sequence). This CDR3 contains 15 residues. Between the trimmed V and J ends, which lost 1 base and 2 bases, there was a span of 11 bases. CDR3 nucleotides: TGTGCCACCAGCAGAGTCCCAGGAAGGAACTATGGCTACACCTTC. Protein: CATSRVPGRNYGYTF.

The chain uses TRBV28 and TRBJ1-1, with D possibly matching TRBD1 (6 bases). CDR1 and CDR2 from the germline V gene are MDHEN and SYDVKM. V was pared by 5 bases and J by 3 bases, with 10 bases between. This CDR3 is 13 amino acids long. The CDR3, as DNA: TGTGCCAGCAGTGCACAGGGTCACACTGAAGCTTTCTTT. Translation: CASSAQGHTEAFF.

V gene TRBV7-8 combines with J gene TRBJ1-4, with 7 positions matching TRBD1. Per the germline V gene, CDR1 is SGHVS and CDR2 is FQNEAQ. This CDR3 is 16 amino acids long. V gave up 1 base and J gave up 5 bases; unmatched junction bases: 7. CDR3 nucleotide sequence: TGTGCCAGCAGCTTAGGGATGGGACAGTTGAATGAAAAACTGTTTTTT. Encoded protein: CASSLGMGQLNEKLFF.

The chain uses TRBV9 and TRBJ1-4; D perhaps matches TRBD1 (6 bases). Germline V gene sequence: CDR1 SGDLS, CDR2 YYNGEE. The length of the CDR3 is 17 residues. The V end was cut by 3 bases, the J end by 8 bases, with 23 bases between. The CDR3 protein is CASSADPNREWGEKLFF. CDR3 DNA: TGTGCCAGCAGCGCCGACCCGAACAGGGAATGGGGAGAAAAACTGTTTTTT.

V and J are TRBV7-9 and TRBJ1-2, with 7 bases aligning to TRBD1. CDR3 length: 14 residues. V lost 1 base, J lost 3 bases, and 2 bases stayed unmatched. CDR1 SEHNR and CDR2 FQNEAQ come from the germline V gene (reference sequence). CDR3 region: CASSLEGQHYGYTF. The DNA of the CDR3 is TGTGCCAGCAGCTTAGAGGGACAGCACTATGGCTACACCTTC. Supplemented by reference TRBV7-9 and TRBJ1-2, the full variable domain reads DTGVSQNPRHKITKRGQNVTFRCDPISEHNRLYWYRQTLGQGPEFLTYFQNEAQLEKSRLLSDRFSAERPKGSFSTLEIQRTEQGDSAMYLCASSLEGQHYGYTFGSGTRLTVV.

The CDR3 DNA sequence: TGTGCCAGCAGTTCATACTCGGGGGGGCAGTTCTTC. This codes for CASSSYSGGQFF. The J gene is TRBJ2-1, the V gene TRBV12-3 or TRBV12-4; 7 bases fit TRBD2. CDR3 length: 12 amino acids. The V gene end was trimmed by 4 bases and the J gene end by 12 bases; junction bases not matched to a gene: 6.